A single sample gave rise to the 26 T cell receptor beta chains below, sequenced in a study of shared clonotypes between healthy human individuals. Naive CD8 cells lacked CD45RO, underwent positive selection for CCR7 and left out terminally differentiated effector memory CD45RA+ cells. Sequenced by immunoSEQ multiplex PCR; TCRdb stores in-frame clones only, minus some. The profile shows about 750,000 clones, 80% to 95% of them singletons. Sequences were obtained from naive CD8+ T cells sorted from blood. The origin of the receptors is a man aged 30 to 39 in good health.

Concerning this clone: Other DNA sequences within the sample encode an identical CDR3. This chain links TRBV5-1 with TRBJ2-3; TRBD2 aligns across 10 bases. There are 15 residues in the CDR3. Germline CDR1 reads SGHRS; CDR2 reads YFSETQ. V lost 4 bases to trimming and J lost 2 bases; unmatched junction nucleotides: 4. Here the CDR3 reads CASSLGLAATDTQYF. Written as DNA, the CDR3 is TGCGCCAGCAGCCTAGGACTAGCGGCCACAGATACGCAGTATTTT.

This chain connects TRBV9 to TRBJ2-7, with 7 positions matching TRBD2. The CDR3 contains 16 residues. J lost 3 bases, V lost 0 bases, and 9 bases had no gene match. From germline, CDR1 is SGDLS and CDR2 YYNGEE. For the CDR3, the DNA is TGTGCCAGCAGCGTAGATACGGGAGGATCTCTCTACGAGCAGTACTTC. It is translated as CASSVDTGGSLYEQYF.

This clone was seen a few times. The gene calls are TRBV11-2 and TRBJ2-7, with a weak D call TRBD2 (7 bases). The ends were cut back, 5 bases at V and 5 bases at J, with 10 bases in the middle. Germline V gene data show CDR1 as SGHAT and CDR2 as FQNNGV. The CDR3 totals 12 residues. The CDR3 DNA reads TGTGCCAGCAGCAGGGGGGGGGACGAGCAGTACTTC. Its translation: CASSRGGDEQYF. Together with reference TRBV11-2 and TRBJ2-7, the CDR3 gives the full variable domain: EAGVAQSPRYKIIEKRQSVAFWCNPISGHATLYWYQQILGQGPKLLIQFQNNGVVDDSQLPKDRFSAERLKGVDSTLKIQPAKLEDSAVYLCASSRGGDEQYFGPGTRLTVT.

Here the CDR3 reads CASTTMGTYEQYF. The CDR3 nucleotides are TGTGCCAGCACCACGATGGGCACCTACGAGCAGTACTTC. V is TRBV28 and J is TRBJ2-7; no clear D. The CDR3 has 13 residues. Trimming shortened V by 7 bases and J by 2 bases, and 12 bases separated the two germline ends. Germline V gene data show CDR1 as MDHEN and CDR2 as SYDVKM. The complete variable domain, with remaining parts taken from reference TRBV28 and TRBJ2-7, reads DVKVTQSSRYLVKRTGEKVFLECVQDMDHENMFWYRQDPGLGLRLIYFSYDVKMKEKGDIPEGYSVSREKKERFSLILESASTNQTSMYLCASTTMGTYEQYFGPGTRLTVT.

This clone was found once. V and J are TRBV7-9 and TRBJ2-1; D is undetermined. With 5 bases removed from V and 5 bases from J, the gap between germline ends came to 10 bases. This CDR3 is 13 amino acids long. CDR1 is SEHNR, CDR2 FQNEAQ, per germline (reference sequence). This CDR3 reads CASSAPSDNEQFF. The CDR3, as DNA: TGTGCCAGCAGCGCCCCAAGCGACAATGAGCAGTTCTTC.

The sample holds one count of this clone. V usage is TRBV7-3 and J usage is TRBJ2-1; tentatively, D is TRBD1 or TRBD2 (5 bases each). With 4 bases removed from V and 4 bases from J, the gap between germline ends came to 8 bases. The CDR3 covers 13 residues. Looked up from germline, CDR1 is SGHTA and CDR2 is FQGTGA. The DNA for the CDR3 is TGTGCCAGCAGCTGGGGCGGGTACAATGAGCAGTTCTTC. This codes for CASSWGGYNEQFF.

This clone was detected only once. The V gene is TRBV14, the J gene TRBJ2-1, with a weak D call TRBD2 (6 bases). Germline V gene lookup returns CDR1 SGHDN and CDR2 FVKESK. The CDR3 totals 16 residues. V was trimmed by 4 bases and J by 2 bases, leaving 15 bases between them. The CDR3 here is CASSLTGGATYNEQFF. The CDR3 region has the DNA TGTGCCAGCAGCCTCACTGGCGGGGCTACCTACAATGAGCAGTTCTTC.

The chain recombines TRBV6-1 with TRBJ1-4; 8 bases match TRBD1. CDR1 MNHNS and CDR2 SASEGT come from the germline V gene. The CDR3 consists of 16 residues. The J segment lost 3 bases and the V segment lost 0 bases, leaving 3 bases of the junction unmatched. CDR3 protein: CASSEADRESNEKLFF. The CDR3 region has the DNA TGTGCCAGCAGTGAAGCGGACAGGGAGTCTAATGAAAAACTGTTTTTT.

V gene TRBV4-1 combines with J gene TRBJ1-1; D uncertain. Trimming left V 1 base short and J 0 bases short, with 6 bases between. Germline assignment: CDR1 MGHRA and CDR2 YSYEKL. This CDR3 region has 14 residues. The CDR3 loop reads CASSQVRMNTEAFF. CDR3 nucleotide sequence: TGCGCCAGCAGCCAAGTCAGGATGAACACTGAAGCTTTCTTT.

The chain uses TRBV7-9 and TRBJ2-5; TRBD2 might be the D (5 bases). This CDR3 region has 15 residues. V lost 5 bases to trimming and J lost 3 bases, with 16 bases between them. CDR1 is SEHNR, CDR2 FQNEAQ, per germline (reference sequence). Here the CDR3 DNA reads TGTGCCAGCAGCCCTCGCCGGGGTGAGGAAGAGACCCAGTACTTC. Translated, it gives CASSPRRGEEETQYF.

V gene TRBV9 combines with J gene TRBJ1-1, with D tentatively TRBD1 (5 bases). CDR3 length: 14 amino acids. CDR1 is SGDLS, CDR2 YYNGEE, per germline. V dropped 4 bases and J dropped 2 bases, with 12 bases sitting between them. The CDR3 is CASSPRTSNTEAFF. In DNA form, the CDR3 reads TGTGCCAGCAGCCCACGGACATCCAACACTGAAGCTTTCTTT.

The chain uses TRBV27 and TRBJ2-7; 8 bases are a match to TRBD2. The CDR3 spans 14 residues. Germline CDR1 MNHEY, CDR2 SMNVEV (reference sequence). The V and J ends lost 4 bases and 2 bases, in that order; junction bases with no gene match: 4. The CDR3 sequence is CASSWGGRTYEQYF. DNA for the CDR3: TGTGCCAGCAGTTGGGGCGGGAGGACCTACGAGCAGTACTTC.

The chain links TRBV5-5 to TRBJ2-7; D possibly matches TRBD1 or TRBD2 (5 bases each). This CDR3 spans 13 amino acids. Germline CDR1 and CDR2: SGHKS and YYEKEE (reference sequence). V lost 0 bases and J 6 bases, leaving 10 bases between the germline ends. The CDR3 nucleotides read TGTGCCAGCAGCTTGGCCTTCGGGGCCGAGCAGTACTTC. Translation gives CASSLAFGAEQYF.

Points on this clone: This specimen includes other DNA sequences encoding the same CDR3. The J gene is TRBJ2-7, the V gene TRBV4-1; a possible D gene is TRBD1 (6 bases). Germline CDR1 is MGHRA and CDR2 is YSYEKL. Trimming removed 2 bases at V and 4 bases at J, with 9 bases between. The CDR3 is 13 residues long. CDR3 nucleotide sequence: TGCGCCAGCAGCCAACCACAGGGTTACGAGCAGTACTTC. Translated: CASSQPQGYEQYF.

This clone was seen once. The chain uses TRBV5-6 and TRBJ2-2; tentative D call: TRBD1 (6 bases). The CDR3 runs to 12 residues. V was cut by 4 bases and J by 7 bases, with 8 bases left in between. CDR1 and CDR2 (germline): SGHDT, YYEEEE. The CDR3, as DNA: TGTGCCAGCAGCCTAGGGGGCGGGGAGCTGTTTTTT. Translating gives CASSLGGGELFF. Together with reference TRBV5-6 and TRBJ2-2, the CDR3 gives the full variable domain: DAGVTQSPTHLIKTRGQQVTLRCSPKSGHDTVSWYQQALGQGPQFIFQYYEEEERQRGNFPDRFSGHQFPNYSSELNVNALLLGDSALYLCASSLGGGELFFGEGSRLTVL.

V gene TRBV7-9 combines with J gene TRBJ2-5; D unclear. The CDR3 sequence is 14 residues long. In germline, CDR1 is SEHNR, CDR2 FQNEAQ (reference sequence). V lost 1 base to trimming and J lost 5 bases, with 11 bases between them. As DNA, the CDR3 is TGTGCCAGCAGCTTAGTTAGGCCCGGGGAGACCCAGTACTTC. It codes for CASSLVRPGETQYF. The full variable domain, with the rest looked up from reference TRBV7-9 and TRBJ2-5, is DTGVSQNPRHKITKRGQNVTFRCDPISEHNRLYWYRQTLGQGPEFLTYFQNEAQLEKSRLLSDRFSAERPKGSFSTLEIQRTEQGDSAMYLCASSLVRPGETQYFGPGTRLLVL.

J is TRBJ2-1 and V is TRBV29-1; 7 bases match TRBD2. CDR1 is SQVTM, CDR2 ANQGSEA, per germline. This CDR3 has 16 residues. With 3 bases clipped from V and 1 base from J, the junction kept 9 bases outside the gene matches. CDR3 bases: TGCAGCGTTGATGGCGGGAGAGCTCTGTCCTACAATGAGCAGTTCTTC. Encoded protein: CSVDGGRALSYNEQFF.

The genes are TRBV7-9 and TRBJ2-3; 14 bases line up with TRBD2. This CDR3 contains 16 residues. V was pared by 3 bases and J by 5 bases, with 4 bases of the junction left unmatched. Germline-derived CDR1 and CDR2 are SEHNR and FQNEAQ (reference sequence). CDR3 residues: CASSFAGTSGRDTQYF. In DNA form, the CDR3 reads TGTGCCAGCAGCTTCGCCGGGACTAGCGGGAGAGATACGCAGTATTTT.

This chain uses TRBV10-3 with TRBJ2-3, with D possibly being TRBD2 (7 bases). CDR1 and CDR2 from the germline V gene are ENHRY and SYGVKD. Trimming shortened V by 4 bases and J by 0 bases, and 17 bases separated the two germline ends. The CDR3 extends over 17 amino acids. The CDR3 DNA sequence: TGTGCCATCAGTGGGGAGGGGGGACCCTCTAGCACAGATACGCAGTATTTT. Translating it yields CAISGEGGPSSTDTQYF.

The CDR3 reads CASKFGGGGSDTQYF. The CDR3 DNA is TGTGCCAGCAAATTCGGCGGAGGGGGATCCGATACGCAGTATTTT. This rearrangement joins TRBV5-4 to TRBJ2-3; D may correspond to TRBD1 or TRBD2 (6 bases each). This CDR3 is 15 amino acids long. The germline CDR1 and CDR2 sequences are SGHNT and YYREEE (reference sequence). With 6 bases removed from V and 6 bases from J, the gap between germline ends came to 20 bases.

V and J are TRBV11-2 and TRBJ2-7; D is perhaps TRBD1 (6 bases). V lost 5 bases to trimming and J lost 4 bases, with 18 bases between them. The CDR3 length is 15 residues. Germline loops: CDR1 SGHAT, CDR2 FQNNGV. CDR3 DNA: TGTGCCAGCAGCCCTTGGGGGCGCCGAGATTACGAGCAGTACTTC. Translating it yields CASSPWGRRDYEQYF.

The genes are TRBV29-1 and TRBJ2-4; D call uncertain. Germline V lookup: CDR1 SQVTM, CDR2 ANQGSEA. The CDR3 is 12 amino acids. Trimming stripped 7 bases from V and 7 bases from J, with 14 bases between. This CDR3 reads CSAAGPPNIQYF. DNA of the CDR3: TGCAGCGCCGCCGGACCTCCCAACATTCAGTACTTC.

The chain employs TRBV29-1 and TRBJ2-5, with D tentatively TRBD1 (6 bases). This CDR3 spans 14 amino acids. The V gene's germline CDR1 is SQVTM and CDR2 ANQGSEA. Deletions cut 1 base from V and 1 base from J, with 10 bases between. DNA for the CDR3: TGCAGCGTTGAAGGAGTGGGGGCCCAAGAGACCCAGTACTTC. Translating gives CSVEGVGAQETQYF.

The V gene is TRBV27, the J gene TRBJ1-5, with D perhaps matching TRBD1 (5 bases). CDR1 is MNHEY and CDR2 is SMNVEV in the germline V gene (reference sequence). V dropped 3 bases and J dropped 5 bases, with 8 bases sitting between them. The CDR3 is 13 amino acids. CDR3 sequence (DNA): TGTGCCAGCAGTTTGGGGGTCCATCAGCCCCAGCATTTT. Protein sequence: CASSLGVHQPQHF.

The chain combines TRBV27 with TRBJ1-4, with 7 bases matching TRBD1. The CDR3 has 16 residues. With 3 bases clipped from V and 5 bases from J, the junction kept 9 bases outside the gene matches. Germline V gene lookup returns CDR1 MNHEY and CDR2 SMNVEV (reference sequence). CDR3 nucleotide sequence: TGTGCCAGCAGTTTGTGGGGCACAGGGGTAAATGAAAAACTGTTTTTT. Its protein is CASSLWGTGVNEKLFF.

This clone has a single count. The chain combines TRBV5-1 with TRBJ2-7; the D is unclear. V was pared by 3 bases and J by 0 bases, with 10 bases between. This CDR3 contains 14 residues. The germline V gene encodes CDR1 SGHRS and CDR2 YFSETQ. The CDR3 coding sequence is TGCGCCAGCAGCTATCGGTCGAGCTCCTACGAGCAGTACTTC. Encoded protein: CASSYRSSSYEQYF. Full variable domain (missing parts from reference TRBV5-1 and TRBJ2-7): KAGVTQTPRYLIKTRGQQVTLSCSPISGHRSVSWYQQTPGQGLQFLFEYFSETQRNKGNFPGRFSGRQFSNSRSEMNVSTLELGDSALYLCASSYRSSSYEQYFGPGTRLTVT.